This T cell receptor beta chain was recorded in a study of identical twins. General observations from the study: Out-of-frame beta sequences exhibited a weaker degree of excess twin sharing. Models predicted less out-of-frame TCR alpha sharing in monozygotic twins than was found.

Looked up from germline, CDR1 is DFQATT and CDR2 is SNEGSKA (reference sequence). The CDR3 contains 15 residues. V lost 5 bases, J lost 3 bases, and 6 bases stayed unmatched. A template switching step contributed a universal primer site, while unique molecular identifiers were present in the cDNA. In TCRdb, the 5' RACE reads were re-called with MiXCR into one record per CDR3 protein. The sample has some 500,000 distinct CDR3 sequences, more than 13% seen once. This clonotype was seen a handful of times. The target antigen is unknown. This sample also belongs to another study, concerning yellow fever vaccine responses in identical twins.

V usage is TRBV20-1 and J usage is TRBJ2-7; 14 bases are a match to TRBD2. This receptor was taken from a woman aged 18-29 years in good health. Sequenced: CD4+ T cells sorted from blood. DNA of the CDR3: TGCAGTGCTCGGTCCGGGACTAGCGGGAGCTACGAGCAGTACTTC. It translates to CSARSGTSGSYEQYF.